The clone carrying this T cell receptor beta chain showed up just a few times. Its antigen is unknown. This entry belongs to a study of T-cell memory formation after mild COVID-19. Study findings and constraints: Balance between CD4 and CD8 was seen in clones contracting day 15 to 85, and a CD4+ lean was seen in later expanders.

TCR alpha and TCR beta cDNA libraries with sample barcodes and UMIs came from 5'RACE using constant-segment primers. TCRdb recomputed calls from the 5' RACE reads with MiXCR, one row per CDR3 protein. Found here are just under 150,000 distinct CDR3 sequences, about 6.1% of them singletons; the top ten hold about 1.9%. This CDR3 spans 16 amino acids. V lost 0 bases to trimming and J lost 1 base, with 12 bases between them. The chain employs TRBV12-3 or TRBV12-4 and TRBJ1-1; TRBD1 might be the D (5 bases). This TCR derives from an adult woman who had mild COVID-19 (a few samples of this study predate the infection). Cell type and time point are not known. Input material: PBMCs or a T cell subset sorted from them (not recorded which). CDR3 region: CASSLALGRKNTEAFF. The CDR3 nucleotides are TGTGCCAGCAGTTTAGCCCTGGGACGGAAGAACACTGAAGCTTTCTTT.